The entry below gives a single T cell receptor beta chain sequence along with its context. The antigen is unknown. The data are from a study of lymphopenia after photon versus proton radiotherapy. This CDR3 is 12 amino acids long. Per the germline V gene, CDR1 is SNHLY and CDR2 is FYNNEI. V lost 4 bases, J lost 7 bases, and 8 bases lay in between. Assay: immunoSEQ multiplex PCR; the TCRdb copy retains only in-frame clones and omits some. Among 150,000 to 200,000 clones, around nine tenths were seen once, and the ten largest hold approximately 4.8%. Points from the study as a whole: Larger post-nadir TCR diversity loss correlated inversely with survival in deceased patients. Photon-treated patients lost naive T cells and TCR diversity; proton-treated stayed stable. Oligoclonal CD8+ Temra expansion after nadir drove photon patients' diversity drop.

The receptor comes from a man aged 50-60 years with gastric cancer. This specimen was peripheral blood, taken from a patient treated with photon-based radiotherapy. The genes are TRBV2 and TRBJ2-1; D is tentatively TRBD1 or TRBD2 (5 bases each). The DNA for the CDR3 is TGTGCCAGCAGTGGGGGGTCAAATGAGCAGTTCTTC. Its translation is CASSGGSNEQFF.